This entry lists 9 T cell receptor beta chains sequenced from one sample in a study of blood T cell repertoires in COVID-19. This table comes from immunoSEQ multiplex PCR, and its TCRdb copy is limited to in-frame clones, with some not included. Of approximately 150,000 clones in the sample, about nine tenths were seen once. Sequences were obtained from peripheral blood. The receptors originated from an elderly man with acute or convalescent COVID-19.

This chain connects TRBV5-6 to TRBJ1-3, with a tentative D call TRBD1 (5 bases). Germline loops: CDR1 SGHDT, CDR2 YYEEEE. The V and J ends lost 3 bases and 1 base respectively, with 14 bases between them. CDR3 length: 16 residues. CDR3 coding DNA: TGTGCCAGCAGCTGGAGACAGCCAACTTCTGGAAACACCATATATTTT. Translated: CASSWRQPTSGNTIYF.

CDR3 residues: CASSSPGLAGATDTQYF. In nucleotides, the CDR3 is TGTGCCAGCAGCTCTCCGGGACTAGCGGGAGCGACAGATACGCAGTATTTT. J is TRBJ2-3 and V is TRBV7-2, with 14 bases aligning to TRBD2. Per the germline V gene, CDR1 is SGHTA and CDR2 is FQGNSA. The CDR3 extends over 17 amino acids. Trimming took 4 bases from V and 3 from J; bases not matched to a gene: 6.

The gene calls are TRBV11-2 and TRBJ1-4, with D possibly TRBD1 on 6 matching bases. The CDR3 loop spans 14 amino acids. Germline V gene lookup returns CDR1 SGHAT and CDR2 FQNNGV. V was shortened by 6 bases and J by 8 bases, with 16 bases between the two germline ends. CDR3 amino acids: CASRSQGFKEKLFF. The CDR3, as DNA: TGTGCCAGCAGGTCACAGGGCTTCAAAGAAAAACTGTTTTTT.

This chain uses TRBV7-8 with TRBJ2-2; D unresolved. This CDR3 is 15 amino acids long. Trimming removed 3 bases at V and 2 bases at J, with 10 bases between. Per the germline V gene, CDR1 is SGHVS and CDR2 is FQNEAQ. CDR3 DNA sequence: TGTGCCAGCAGCTTCGGGTCTAGTAACACCGGGGAGCTGTTTTTT. Translation gives CASSFGSSNTGELFF.

This chain uses TRBV18 with TRBJ2-7; D may be TRBD2 (5 bases). The CDR3 is 13 amino acids. Trimming took off 3 bases at V and 7 bases at J, with 13 bases between the two ends. Germline V gene data show CDR1 as KGHSH and CDR2 as LQKENI. In DNA form, the CDR3 reads TGTGCCAGCTCACCGGCCGGGATGGGGGAGCAGTACTTC. Encoded protein: CASSPAGMGEQYF.

This rearrangement joins TRBV3-1 (or the pseudogene TRBV3-2) to TRBJ2-7; TRBD2 aligns across 7 bases. CDR1 is LGHDT and CDR2 is YNNKEL in the germline V gene (reference sequence). V trimming: 2 bases; J trimming: 2 bases; junction bases outside the gene matches: 0. The CDR3 runs to 13 residues. In DNA, the CDR3 is TGTGCCAGCAGCCAACTAGCGGCCTACGAGCAGTACTTC. It is translated as CASSQLAAYEQYF.

The V call is TRBV19, the J call TRBJ1-5, with 8 nucleotides matching TRBD1. The V gene's germline CDR1 is LNHDA and CDR2 SQIVND (reference sequence). There are 15 residues in the CDR3. V gave up 3 bases and J gave up 4 bases; unmatched junction bases: 5. The CDR3 is CASSMTGVGNQPQHF. CDR3 bases: TGTGCCAGTAGTATGACAGGGGTTGGAAATCAGCCCCAGCATTTT.

The gene calls are TRBV30 and TRBJ2-5; perhaps TRBD1 as D (5 bases). Trimming took 4 bases from V and 1 from J, leaving 7 bases between them. Germline lookup yields CDR1 GTSNPN and CDR2 SVGIG (reference sequence). This CDR3 region has 12 residues. CDR3 DNA sequence: TGTGCCTGGACAGGGTCCCAAGAGACCCAGTACTTC. The encoded protein is CAWTGSQETQYF.

The chain has TRBV19 and TRBJ1-5; 9 bases fit TRBD1. Germline CDR1 is LNHDA and CDR2 is SQIVND (reference sequence). J gave up 2 bases and V 2 bases, and 4 bases lay outside the gene matches. The CDR3 is made up of 16 amino acids. The CDR3 protein is CASSIWTGAGNQPQHF. The CDR3 region has the DNA TGTGCCAGTAGTATATGGACAGGGGCGGGCAATCAGCCCCAGCATTTT.